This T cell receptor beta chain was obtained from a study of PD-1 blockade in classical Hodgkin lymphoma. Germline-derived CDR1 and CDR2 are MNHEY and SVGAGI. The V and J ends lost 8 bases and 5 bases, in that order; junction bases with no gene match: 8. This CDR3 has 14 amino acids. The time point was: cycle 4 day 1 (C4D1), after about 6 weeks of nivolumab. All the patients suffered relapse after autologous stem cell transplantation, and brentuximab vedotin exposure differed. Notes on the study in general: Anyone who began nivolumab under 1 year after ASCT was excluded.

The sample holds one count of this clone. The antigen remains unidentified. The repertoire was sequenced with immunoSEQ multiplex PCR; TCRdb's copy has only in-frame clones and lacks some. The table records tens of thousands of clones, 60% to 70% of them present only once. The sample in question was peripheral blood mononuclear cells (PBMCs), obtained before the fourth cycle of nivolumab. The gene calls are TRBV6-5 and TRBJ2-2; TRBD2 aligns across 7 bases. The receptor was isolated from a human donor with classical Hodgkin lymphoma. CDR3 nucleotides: TGTGCCAGCGTGGGGAGGGAGTCAACCGGGGAGCTGTTTTTT. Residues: CASVGRESTGELFF.